The 2 T cell receptor beta chains listed next were all sequenced from one sample in a study of CD4 T cells in relation to SARS-CoV-2 and coronaviruses. TCRdb keeps only in-frame clones here, not all; method: immunoSEQ multiplex PCR. The sample carries about 22,000 clones, 77% recorded once. Before the COVID-19 pandemic, during about 2011-2019, CD4+ T cells were taken from unexposed donors. Isolation of CD4+ T cells took place after 10 days in culture. These receptors' targets are unknown. Sequencing was carried out using CD4+ T cells from PBMCs, cultured in vitro. These TCRs come from a human donor in good health.

The chain couples TRBV5-4 to TRBJ2-6, with D uncertain. The germline V gene encodes CDR1 SGHNT and CDR2 YYREEE (reference sequence). CDR3 length: 16 amino acids. V lost 4 bases and J 0 bases, leaving 11 bases between the germline ends. The DNA of the CDR3 is TGTGCCAGCAGCCCACGGTTCTACTCTGGGGCCAACGTCCTGACTTTC. Translating it yields CASSPRFYSGANVLTF.

The chain uses TRBV2 and TRBJ2-7, with D possibly being TRBD1 (6 bases). Germline V lookup: CDR1 SNHLY, CDR2 FYNNEI. This CDR3 is 14 amino acids long. The V end lost 5 bases, the J end lost 6 bases, and 17 bases lay between the germline ends. CDR3 region: CASSPQGVNSEQYF. The CDR3 DNA reads TGTGCCAGCAGTCCACAGGGAGTGAACTCCGAGCAGTACTTC. Full variable domain (missing parts from reference TRBV2 and TRBJ2-7): EPEVTQTPSHQVTQMGQEVILRCVPISNHLYFYWYRQILGQKVEFLVSFYNNEISEKSEIFDDQFSVERPDGSNFTLKIRSTKLEDSAMYFCASSPQGVNSEQYFGPGTRLTVT.